The 23 T cell receptor beta chains listed next were all sequenced from one sample in a study of siplizumab effects on memory and regulatory T cells. Repertoires were generated with immunoSEQ multiplex PCR, while TCRdb's copy carries only in-frame clones and drops some. The repertoire includes about 110,000 clones, 90% to 95% of them detected once, and 0.75% sits in the top ten. Source material: Tregs sorted from blood. These receptors came from a human donor in good health.

The chain uses TRBV10-3 and TRBJ2-7, with 9 nucleotides matching TRBD1. CDR1 is ENHRY and CDR2 is SYGVKD in the germline V gene. The CDR3 has 15 amino acids. Unmatched junction bases numbered 11, after V lost 4 bases and J lost 7 bases. In DNA, the CDR3 is TGTGCCATCAGTGCCGTCCCGGGACAGGGAGGGGAGCAGTACTTC. It specifies CAISAVPGQGGEQYF.

The genes are TRBV6-5 and TRBJ2-3; D is possibly TRBD1 or TRBD2 (5 bases each). Trimming took off 0 bases at V and 0 bases at J, with 10 bases between the two ends. There are 16 residues in the CDR3. Germline assignment: CDR1 MNHEY and CDR2 SVGAGI. The CDR3 region has the DNA TGTGCCAGCAGTTACTCGGGACGCCACAGCACAGATACGCAGTATTTT. Translation gives CASSYSGRHSTDTQYF.

The chain combines TRBV30 with TRBJ1-2; D gene unclear. Per the germline V gene, CDR1 is GTSNPN and CDR2 is SVGIG (reference sequence). The CDR3 covers 13 residues. V was clipped by 3 bases and J by 0 bases, with 8 bases between them. DNA for the CDR3: TGTGCCTGGAGCGAGGGAACTAACTATGGCTACACCTTC. This codes for CAWSEGTNYGYTF. The variable domain in full, completed from reference TRBV30 and TRBJ1-2, reads SQTIHQWPATLVQPVGSPLSLECTVEGTSNPNLYWYRQAAGRGLQLLFYSVGIGQISSEVPQNLSASRPQDRQFILSSKKLLLSDSGFYLCAWSEGTNYGYTFGSGTRLTVV.

For the CDR3, the DNA is TGTGCCAGCAGTTTTACCGGTTCCTACGAGCAGTACTTC. Protein sequence: CASSFTGSYEQYF. The chain combines TRBV27 with TRBJ2-7; unclear D gene. Germline V gene lookup returns CDR1 MNHEY and CDR2 SMNVEV (reference sequence). V was cut by 3 bases and J by 1 base, with 7 bases left in between. The CDR3 has 13 residues.

The chain carries TRBV11-2 and TRBJ2-7; D ambiguous. CDR1 and CDR2 from the germline V gene are SGHAT and FQNNGV. The V gene lost 5 bases and the J gene lost 4 bases, with 15 bases spanning the gap. The length of the CDR3 is 14 residues. The CDR3 DNA reads as TGTGCCAGCAGCCATAGTGGTTGGGGATACGAGCAGTACTTC. Protein: CASSHSGWGYEQYF.

The chain joins TRBV7-2 to TRBJ2-3; 9 nucleotides line up with TRBD2. This CDR3 contains 17 residues. Trimming cost V 4 bases and J 2 bases; bases outside gene matches: 10. Germline-derived CDR1 and CDR2 are SGHTA and FQGNSA. The CDR3 spells CASSYTLTSGHTDTQYF. The CDR3 DNA is TGTGCCAGCAGCTACACTCTGACTAGCGGCCACACAGATACGCAGTATTTT. The complete variable domain, with remaining parts taken from reference TRBV7-2 and TRBJ2-3, reads GAGVSQSPSNKVTEKGKDVELRCDPISGHTALYWYRQSLGQGLEFLIYFQGNSAPDKSGLPSDRFSAERTGGSVSTLTIQRTQQEDSAVYLCASSYTLTSGHTDTQYFGPGTRLTVL.

The V gene is TRBV18, the J gene TRBJ2-5; maybe TRBD1 (6 bases). Germline CDR1 is KGHSH and CDR2 is LQKENI. V was trimmed by 8 bases and J by 5 bases, leaving 9 bases between them. The CDR3 contains 11 residues. The CDR3 loop reads CASLQGETQYF. CDR3 DNA sequence: TGTGCCAGCCTTCAGGGGGAGACCCAGTACTTC. The full variable domain, completed using reference TRBV18 and TRBJ2-5, is NAGVMQNPRHLVRRRGQEARLRCSPMKGHSHVYWYRQLPEEGLKFMVYLQKENIIDESGMPKERFSAEFPKEGPSILRIQQVVRGDSAAYFCASLQGETQYFGPGTRLLVL.

The chain is built from TRBV5-6 and TRBJ1-4; tentative D call: TRBD1 (5 bases). The CDR3 sequence is 14 residues long. Deletions cut 1 base from V and 12 bases from J, with 16 bases between. Germline assignment: CDR1 SGHDT and CDR2 YYEEEE. The CDR3: CASSLFSPPGELFF. The CDR3 nucleotides read TGTGCCAGCAGCTTGTTCAGCCCCCCGGGGGAACTGTTTTTT.

The count of this clone is one. The V gene is TRBV10-2, the J gene TRBJ2-2; the match to TRBD1 covers 7 bases. Germline CDR1 and CDR2: WSHSY and SAAADI. V shed 7 bases and J 5 bases; nucleotides not matched to a gene: 19. The CDR3 runs 18 residues. The CDR3 region is CASIAGLRAQGRTGELFF. Written as DNA, the CDR3 is TGCGCCAGCATTGCTGGGCTCCGGGCACAGGGGCGTACCGGGGAGCTGTTTTTT.

The rearrangement joins TRBV19 to TRBJ1-5; D is uncertain. Trimming removed 7 bases at V and 3 bases at J, with 10 bases between. Germline CDR1 and CDR2: LNHDA and SQIVND (reference sequence). This CDR3 is 13 amino acids long. CDR3 bases: TGTGCCAGTAATCGGCAGATCAATCAGCCCCAGCATTTT. Translating gives CASNRQINQPQHF. The full variable domain, rest sourced from reference TRBV19 and TRBJ1-5, is DGGITQSPKYLFRKEGQNVTLSCEQNLNHDAMYWYRQDPGQGLRLIYYSQIVNDFQKGDIAEGYSVSREKKESFPLTVTSAQKNPTAFYLCASNRQINQPQHFGDGTRLSIL.

V gene TRBV6-5 combines with J gene TRBJ2-7; 11 nucleotides align to TRBD1. The V gene's germline CDR1 is MNHEY and CDR2 SVGAGI. Germline trimming cut 5 bases from V and 1 base from J; bases unmatched to any gene: 4. The CDR3 spans 15 residues. The DNA for the CDR3 is TGTGCCAGCAGTGCGGACAGGGGGCCTTCCTACGAGCAGTACTTC. It specifies CASSADRGPSYEQYF.

The chain employs TRBV7-9 and TRBJ2-3; D is uncertain. This CDR3 region has 14 residues. Trimming took off 5 bases at V and 2 bases at J, with 11 bases between the two ends. From germline, CDR1 is SEHNR and CDR2 FQNEAQ (reference sequence). CDR3 nucleotide sequence: TGTGCCAGCAGCCCACCCTCCTACACAGATACGCAGTATTTT. Its protein is CASSPPSYTDTQYF. The full variable domain, in which reference TRBV7-9 and TRBJ2-3 provide the parts outside the CDR3, is DTGVSQNPRHKITKRGQNVTFRCDPISEHNRLYWYRQTLGQGPEFLTYFQNEAQLEKSRLLSDRFSAERPKGSFSTLEIQRTEQGDSAMYLCASSPPSYTDTQYFGPGTRLTVL.

The chain joins TRBV18 to TRBJ2-1, with 11 bases matching TRBD2. This CDR3 is 15 amino acids long. Germline lookup yields CDR1 KGHSH and CDR2 LQKENI. V lost 5 bases and J lost 6; bases outside the gene matches: 6. CDR3 region: CASSDQTSGINEQFF. DNA of the CDR3: TGTGCCAGCTCAGATCAGACTAGCGGGATCAATGAGCAGTTCTTC.

This chain uses TRBV7-8 with TRBJ1-2; D is uncertain. The CDR3 runs to 14 residues. Trimming took 4 bases from V and 6 from J, leaving 15 bases between them. CDR1 is SGHVS, CDR2 FQNEAQ, per germline. The CDR3 sequence is CASSSYFRIDGYTF. CDR3 bases: TGTGCCAGCAGCTCTTACTTCCGGATCGATGGCTACACCTTC. Using reference TRBV7-8 and TRBJ1-2 for the parts outside the CDR3, the full variable domain is GAGVSQSPRYKVAKRGQDVALRCDPISGHVSLFWYQQALGQGPEFLTYFQNEAQLDKSGLPSDRFFAERPEGSVSTLKIQRTQQEDSAVYLCASSSYFRIDGYTFGSGTRLTVV.

The rearrangement uses TRBV7-9 and TRBJ2-3, with 13 nucleotides matching TRBD2. This CDR3 is 17 amino acids long. The V segment lost 5 bases and the J segment 2 bases; nucleotides outside the gene matches: 7. CDR1 is SEHNR, CDR2 FQNEAQ, per germline (reference sequence). CDR3 DNA sequence: TGTGCCAGCAGCGGACTAGCGGGGGAGTTAAACACAGATACGCAGTATTTT. Protein sequence: CASSGLAGELNTDTQYF. Using reference TRBV7-9 and TRBJ2-3 for the parts outside the CDR3, the full variable domain is DTGVSQNPRHKITKRGQNVTFRCDPISEHNRLYWYRQTLGQGPEFLTYFQNEAQLEKSRLLSDRFSAERPKGSFSTLEIQRTEQGDSAMYLCASSGLAGELNTDTQYFGPGTRLTVL.

The J gene is TRBJ1-2, the V gene TRBV2; 10 bases are a match to TRBD1. The CDR3 extends over 17 amino acids. Germline CDR1 SNHLY, CDR2 FYNNEI. Trimming removed 7 bases from V and 7 bases from J; junction bases left unmatched: 18. CDR3: CASTRSRDRGRLSGYTF. The CDR3 DNA is TGTGCCAGCACCCGAAGTCGAGACAGGGGGCGCCTTAGTGGCTACACCTTC.

A remark on this clone: A junction boundary mismatches the germline segment, possibly from a read error. The V and J genes are TRBV19 and TRBJ2-2; D is possibly TRBD1 (6 bases). Germline V gene data show CDR1 as LNHDA and CDR2 as SQIVND (reference sequence). CDR3 length: 13 residues. CDR3 amino acids: CASDRRNTGELFF. The CDR3 DNA is TGCGCCTCCGACAGGAGAAACACCGGGGAGCTGTTTTTT.

The chain is built from TRBV30 and TRBJ2-1, with D perhaps matching TRBD2 (5 bases). Germline V gene data show CDR1 as GTSNPN and CDR2 as SVGIG (reference sequence). The CDR3 is made up of 12 amino acids. V lost 3 bases and J lost 7, with 10 bases in between. CDR3 bases: TGTGCCTGGAGCAGGTCGGGAAATGAGCAGTTCTTC. Translated, it gives CAWSRSGNEQFF.

The V and J genes are TRBV5-1 and TRBJ2-7; TRBD2 aligns across 8 bases. CDR1 and CDR2 (germline): SGHRS, YFSETQ. The ends lost 0 bases at V and 0 bases at J; junction bases unmatched: 17. The CDR3 is made up of 20 amino acids. CDR3 sequence: CASSLAIGSGVIRSSYEQYF. For the CDR3, the DNA is TGCGCCAGCAGCTTGGCCATAGGTAGCGGGGTTATCCGGAGCTCCTACGAGCAGTACTTC.

V and J are TRBV18 and TRBJ2-2, with no clear D. Germline lookup yields CDR1 KGHSH and CDR2 LQKENI. Trimming pared 4 bases from V and 1 base from J, leaving 10 bases between. There are 15 residues in the CDR3. CDR3 loop: CASSLAPLNTGELFF. CDR3 nucleotide sequence: TGTGCCAGCTCACTGGCCCCTTTGAACACCGGGGAGCTGTTTTTT.

This clone was picked up a small number of times. The gene calls are TRBV20-1 and TRBJ1-1; no reliable D call. The CDR3 sequence is 10 residues long. Germline values: CDR1 DFQATT, CDR2 SNEGSKA (reference sequence). V shed 5 bases and J shed 4 bases, with 5 bases lying between them. The CDR3 reads CSAAGTEAFF. The CDR3 DNA follows: TGCAGTGCTGCTGGCACTGAAGCTTTCTTT.

A word on this clone: Other nucleotide sequences in the sample specify the same CDR3. The chain has TRBV2 and TRBJ1-1; D is unresolved. Deletions cut 3 bases from V and 5 bases from J, with 4 bases between. Germline V gene lookup returns CDR1 SNHLY and CDR2 FYNNEI. This CDR3 is built from 11 residues. In DNA form, the CDR3 reads TGTGCCAGCAGTGAGGGGACTGAAGCTTTCTTT. Translating it yields CASSEGTEAFF.

The chain combines TRBV19 with TRBJ2-7; 10 nucleotides align to TRBD2. The germline V gene has CDR1 LNHDA and CDR2 SQIVND (reference sequence). The V segment lost 6 bases and the J segment 2 bases; nucleotides outside the gene matches: 7. There are 15 residues in the CDR3. The CDR3 nucleotides read TGTGCCAGTAGCCTAATGGGGACTAGCGCCTACGAGCAGTACTTC. This gives the protein CASSLMGTSAYEQYF.